This section outlines one T cell receptor beta chain sequence together with its context. Its antigen is not identified. These data originate in a study of cytomegalovirus exposure and HLA in healthy donors. Whole-study results and caveats: Associated with HLA alleles at 0.05 false discovery rate in a later analysis were around 15,000 TCR beta sequences. Despite most TCR sequences being rare, some public TCRs occurred in many donors. The number of N-insertions in an Asian-associated ancestry cluster was reportedly below the 666-donor mean in a later analysis.

This CDR3 spans 15 amino acids. The ends lost 5 bases at V and 6 bases at J; junction bases unmatched: 6. CDR1 is SNHLY and CDR2 is FYNNEI in the germline V gene. With 60 Vbeta and 13 Jbeta primers, the PCR was carried out. Source study methods: In a later analysis, of about 80 million unique beta chains, 9 million to 11 million appeared in at least two donors. The method was immunoSEQ multiplex PCR; TCRdb's version includes in-frame clones alone and lacks a portion of them. The V and J calls and clone size were taken over from that table, and D and trimming were inferred from the DNA. The table shows 150,000 to 200,000 clones, with around 76% occurring only once.

V gene TRBV2 combines with J gene TRBJ2-3, with TRBD2 matching over 12 bases. The receptor was derived from a man between 35 and 55 years old in good health and CMV-seronegative. The sample comprised PBMCs. The CDR3 loop is CASSSRLAGDDTQYF. For the CDR3, the DNA is TGTGCCAGCAGTTCGCGACTAGCGGGGGATGATACGCAGTATTTT. The full variable domain, rest sourced from reference TRBV2 and TRBJ2-3, is EPEVTQTPSHQVTQMGQEVILRCVPISNHLYFYWYRQILGQKVEFLVSFYNNEISEKSEIFDDQFSVERPDGSNFTLKIRSTKLEDSAMYFCASSSRLAGDDTQYFGPGTRLTVL.